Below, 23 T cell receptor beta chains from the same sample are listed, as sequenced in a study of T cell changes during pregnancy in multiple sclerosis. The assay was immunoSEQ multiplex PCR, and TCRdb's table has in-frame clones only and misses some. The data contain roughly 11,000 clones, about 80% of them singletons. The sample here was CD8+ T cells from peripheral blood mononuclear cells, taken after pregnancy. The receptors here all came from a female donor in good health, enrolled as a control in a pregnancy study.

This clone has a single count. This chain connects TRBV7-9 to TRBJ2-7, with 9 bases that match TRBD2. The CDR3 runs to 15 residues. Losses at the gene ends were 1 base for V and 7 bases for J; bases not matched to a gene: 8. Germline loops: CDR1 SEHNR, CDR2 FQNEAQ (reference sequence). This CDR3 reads CASSLVLGTSREQYF. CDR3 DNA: TGTGCCAGCAGCTTAGTTCTTGGGACTAGCAGAGAGCAGTACTTC. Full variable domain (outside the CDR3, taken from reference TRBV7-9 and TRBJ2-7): DTGVSQNPRHKITKRGQNVTFRCDPISEHNRLYWYRQTLGQGPEFLTYFQNEAQLEKSRLLSDRFSAERPKGSFSTLEIQRTEQGDSAMYLCASSLVLGTSREQYFGPGTRLTVT.

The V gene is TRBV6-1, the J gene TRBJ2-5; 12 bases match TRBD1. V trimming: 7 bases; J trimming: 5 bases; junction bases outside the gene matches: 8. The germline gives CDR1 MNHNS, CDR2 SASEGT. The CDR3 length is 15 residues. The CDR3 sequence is CASTPGTGGSETQYF. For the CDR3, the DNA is TGTGCCAGCACCCCCGGGACAGGGGGCTCGGAGACCCAGTACTTC.

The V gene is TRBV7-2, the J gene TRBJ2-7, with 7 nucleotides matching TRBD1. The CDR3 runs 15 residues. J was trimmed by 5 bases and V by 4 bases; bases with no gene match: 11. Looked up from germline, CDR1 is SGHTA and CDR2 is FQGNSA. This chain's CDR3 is CASSSTNRGLNEQYF. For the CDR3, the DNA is TGTGCCAGCAGCTCAACTAACAGGGGTCTAAACGAGCAGTACTTC.

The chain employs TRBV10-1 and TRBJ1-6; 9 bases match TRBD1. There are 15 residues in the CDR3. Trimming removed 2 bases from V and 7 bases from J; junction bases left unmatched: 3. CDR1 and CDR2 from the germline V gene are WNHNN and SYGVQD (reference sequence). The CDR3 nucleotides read TGCGCCAGCAGTGAGCCAGGACAGGGGAATTCACCCCTCCACTTT. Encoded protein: CASSEPGQGNSPLHF.

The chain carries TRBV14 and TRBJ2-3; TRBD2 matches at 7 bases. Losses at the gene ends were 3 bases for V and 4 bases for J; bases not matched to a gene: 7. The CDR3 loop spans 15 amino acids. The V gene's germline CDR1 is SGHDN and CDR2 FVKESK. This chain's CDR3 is CASSHDGGVADTQYF. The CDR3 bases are TGTGCCAGCAGCCATGATGGGGGGGTAGCAGATACGCAGTATTTT. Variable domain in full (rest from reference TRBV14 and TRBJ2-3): EAGVTQFPSHSVIEKGQTVTLRCDPISGHDNLYWYRRVMGKEIKFLLHFVKESKQDESGMPNNRFLAERTGGTYSTLKVQPAELEDSGVYFCASSHDGGVADTQYFGPGTRLTVL.

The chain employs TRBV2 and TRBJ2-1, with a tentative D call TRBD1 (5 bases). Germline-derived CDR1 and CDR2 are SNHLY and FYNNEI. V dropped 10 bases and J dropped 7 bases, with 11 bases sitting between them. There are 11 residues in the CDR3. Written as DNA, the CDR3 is TGTGCCACGAGCAGGGCGAATGAGCAGTTCTTC. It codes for CATSRANEQFF.

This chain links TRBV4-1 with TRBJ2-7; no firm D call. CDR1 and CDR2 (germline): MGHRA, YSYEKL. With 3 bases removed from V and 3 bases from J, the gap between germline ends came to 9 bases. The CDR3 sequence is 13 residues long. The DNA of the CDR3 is TGCGCCAGCAGCCAGATCCCGGGCTACGAGCAGTACTTC. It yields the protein CASSQIPGYEQYF.

For the CDR3, the DNA is TGTGCCAGCAGCACAGGGACCGGGACTGAAGCTTTCTTT. It codes for CASSTGTGTEAFF. The chain is built from TRBV9 and TRBJ1-1; D might be TRBD1 (6 bases). V was trimmed by 4 bases and J by 5 bases, leaving 12 bases between them. The CDR3 totals 13 residues. Looked up from germline, CDR1 is SGDLS and CDR2 is YYNGEE.

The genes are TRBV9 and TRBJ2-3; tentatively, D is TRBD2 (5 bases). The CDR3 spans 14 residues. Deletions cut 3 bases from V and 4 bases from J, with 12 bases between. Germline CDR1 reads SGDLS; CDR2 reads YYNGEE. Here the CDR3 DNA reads TGTGCCAGCAGCGCCCGAGGGATTTCAGATACGCAGTATTTT. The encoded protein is CASSARGISDTQYF.

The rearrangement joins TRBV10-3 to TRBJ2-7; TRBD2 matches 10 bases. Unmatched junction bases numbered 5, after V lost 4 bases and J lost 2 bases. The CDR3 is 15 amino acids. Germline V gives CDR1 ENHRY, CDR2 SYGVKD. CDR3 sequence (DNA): TGTGCCATCAGTGTTAGGACTAGCGGCACCTACGAGCAGTACTTC. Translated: CAISVRTSGTYEQYF.

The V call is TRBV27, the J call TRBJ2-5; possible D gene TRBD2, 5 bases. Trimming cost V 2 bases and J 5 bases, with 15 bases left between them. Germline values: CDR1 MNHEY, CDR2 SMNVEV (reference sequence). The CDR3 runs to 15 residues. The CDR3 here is CASSLVRDSGETQYF. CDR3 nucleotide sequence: TGTGCCAGCAGTTTAGTCCGCGACTCGGGGGAGACCCAGTACTTC.

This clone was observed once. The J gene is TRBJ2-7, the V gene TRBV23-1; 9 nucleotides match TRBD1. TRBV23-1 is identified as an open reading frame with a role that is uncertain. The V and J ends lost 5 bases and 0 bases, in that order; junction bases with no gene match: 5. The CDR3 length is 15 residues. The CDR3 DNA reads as TGCGCCAGCAGTACGACAGGGGGAGACTCCTACGAGCAGTACTTC. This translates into CASSTTGGDSYEQYF.

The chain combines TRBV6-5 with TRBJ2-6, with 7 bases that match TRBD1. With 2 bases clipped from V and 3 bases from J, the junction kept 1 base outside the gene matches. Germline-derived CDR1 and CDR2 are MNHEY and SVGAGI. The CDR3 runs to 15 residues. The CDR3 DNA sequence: TGTGCCAGCAGTTACAGGGGGCGTGGGGCCAACGTCCTGACTTTC. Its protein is CASSYRGRGANVLTF.

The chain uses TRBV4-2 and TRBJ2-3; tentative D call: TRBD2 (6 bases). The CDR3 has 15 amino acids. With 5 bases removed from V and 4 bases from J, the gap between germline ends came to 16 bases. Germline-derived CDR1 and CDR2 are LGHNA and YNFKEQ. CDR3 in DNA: TGTGCCAGCAGCAATTCGGGGGATGAAGCAGATACGCAGTATTTT. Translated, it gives CASSNSGDEADTQYF.

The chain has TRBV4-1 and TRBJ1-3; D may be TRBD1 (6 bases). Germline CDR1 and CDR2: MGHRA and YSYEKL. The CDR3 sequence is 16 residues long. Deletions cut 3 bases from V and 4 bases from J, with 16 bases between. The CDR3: CASSQIQGLGGNTIYF. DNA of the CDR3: TGCGCCAGCAGCCAGATACAGGGTCTGGGAGGAAACACCATATATTTT.

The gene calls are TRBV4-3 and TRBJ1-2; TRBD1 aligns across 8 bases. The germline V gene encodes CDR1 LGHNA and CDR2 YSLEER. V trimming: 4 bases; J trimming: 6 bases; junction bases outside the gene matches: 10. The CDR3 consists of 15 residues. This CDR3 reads CASSPFDRGRDGYTF. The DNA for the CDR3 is TGCGCCAGCAGCCCGTTTGACAGGGGAAGGGATGGCTACACCTTC.

The CDR3 loop reads CASSPGTGLVNEQFF. The CDR3 DNA reads as TGCGCCAGCAGCCCCGGGACAGGGCTTGTGAATGAGCAGTTCTTC. The chain joins TRBV5-1 to TRBJ2-1; 9 bases fit TRBD1. The germline V gene encodes CDR1 SGHRS and CDR2 YFSETQ. The V gene end was trimmed by 4 bases and the J gene end by 7 bases; junction bases not matched to a gene: 9. The CDR3 sequence is 15 residues long.

In DNA, the CDR3 is TGTGCCAGCGTCGATAGCGGGGGGGCTGAAGATACGCAGTATTTT. It is translated as CASVDSGGAEDTQYF. The chain joins TRBV11-2 to TRBJ2-3, with 11 bases that match TRBD2. V lost 8 bases to trimming and J lost 5 bases; unmatched junction nucleotides: 9. Per germline, CDR1 SGHAT and CDR2 FQNNGV. The CDR3 length is 15 residues.

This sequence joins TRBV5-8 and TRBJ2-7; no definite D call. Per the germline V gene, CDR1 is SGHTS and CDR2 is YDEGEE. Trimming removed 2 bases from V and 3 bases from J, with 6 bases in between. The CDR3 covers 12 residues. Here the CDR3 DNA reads TGTGCCAGCAGCTTCCTCTACTACGAGCAGTACTTC. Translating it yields CASSFLYYEQYF.

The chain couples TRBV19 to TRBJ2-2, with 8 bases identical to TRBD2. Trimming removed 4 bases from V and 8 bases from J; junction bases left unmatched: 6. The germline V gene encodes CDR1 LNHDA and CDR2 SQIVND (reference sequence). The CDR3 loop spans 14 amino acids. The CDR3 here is CASSNREGAGELFF. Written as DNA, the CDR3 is TGTGCCAGTAGTAACCGGGAGGGCGCGGGGGAGCTGTTTTTT.

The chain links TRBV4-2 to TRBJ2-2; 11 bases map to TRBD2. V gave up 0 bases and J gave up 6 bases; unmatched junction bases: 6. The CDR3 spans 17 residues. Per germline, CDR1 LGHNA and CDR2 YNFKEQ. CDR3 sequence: CASSQEGELAGAGELFF. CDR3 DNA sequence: TGTGCCAGCAGCCAAGAGGGGGAACTAGCGGGAGCCGGGGAGCTGTTTTTT.

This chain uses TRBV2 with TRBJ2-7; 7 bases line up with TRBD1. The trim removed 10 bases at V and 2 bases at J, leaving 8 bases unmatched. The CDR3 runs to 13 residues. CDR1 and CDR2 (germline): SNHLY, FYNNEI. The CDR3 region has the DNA TGTGCCATCCCGACAGGGAGAGCCTACGAGCAGTACTTC. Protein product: CAIPTGRAYEQYF.

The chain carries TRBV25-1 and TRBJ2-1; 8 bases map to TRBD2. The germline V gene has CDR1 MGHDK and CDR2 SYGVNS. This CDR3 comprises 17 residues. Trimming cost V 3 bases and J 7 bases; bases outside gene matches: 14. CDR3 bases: TGTGCCAGCAGTGATTTTTCGGGACTAGAGTCTTGGAATGAGCAGTTCTTC. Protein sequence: CASSDFSGLESWNEQFF.